This is a list of T cell receptor beta chains from one sample in a study of neurological immune-mediated disorders. Each CDR3 protein is one row after TCRdb ran MiXCR on the 5' RACE reads. The data show 57,000 or so distinct CDR3 sequences, about 10% seen once. Material for sequencing was PBMCs. These receptors were taken from a young man in good health. The CDR3 runs from the conserved cysteine through the conserved F or W. Each record gives: J gene, D gene, V gene, clone size, CDR3 protein, CDR3 DNA. D genes are given only for firm matches. Part of the rows lack a size; the others show once, few, many or a class for expanded clones.

J: TRBJ2-1; D: TRBD1; V: TRBV7-2; size: many; CDR3: CASSYGQGGEQFF; DNA: TGTGCCAGCAGCTACGGACAGGGTGGTGAGCAGTTCTTC
J: TRBJ2-7; D: -; V: TRBV4-2; size: many; CDR3: CASSQDLPFLRENSYEQYF; DNA: TGTGCCAGCAGCCAAGATTTACCTTTTTTGCGGGAAAACTCCTACGAGCAGTACTTC
J: TRBJ2-1; D: -; V: TRBV6-6; size: many; CDR3: CASSYSPEGGFRSEQFF; DNA: TGTGCCAGCAGTTACTCACCGGAGGGCGGGTTTCGAAGTGAGCAGTTCTTC
J: TRBJ1-5; D: -; V: TRBV15; size: many; CDR3: CATSVVSGIQPQHF; DNA: TGTGCCACCAGCGTAGTCTCAGGGATTCAGCCCCAGCATTTT
J: TRBJ1-5; D: -; V: TRBV28; size: many; CDR3: CASSSPGEGSNQPQHF; DNA: TGTGCCAGCAGTTCCCCTGGGGAGGGAAGCAATCAGCCCCAGCATTTT
J: TRBJ1-1; D: -; V: TRBV5-1; size: -; CDR3: CASSPGGVLDTEAFF; DNA: TGCGCCAGCAGTCCTGGGGGGGTCCTGGACACTGAAGCTTTCTTT
J: TRBJ2-6; D: TRBD1; V: TRBV19; size: -; CDR3: CASSSGQGLRSGANVLTF; DNA: TGTGCCAGTAGTTCGGGACAGGGGCTACGCTCTGGGGCCAACGTCCTGACTTTC
J: TRBJ2-5; D: -; V: TRBV10-3; size: many; CDR3: CAIPPLAPTRGSQYF; DNA: TGTGCCATCCCACCCCTAGCGCCGACCCGGGGGTCCCAGTACTTC
J: TRBJ2-6; D: -; V: TRBV28; size: many; CDR3: CASRPRSGANVLTF; DNA: TGTGCCAGCAGACCCCGCTCTGGGGCCAACGTCCTGACTTTC
J: TRBJ2-4; D: -; V: TRBV7-2; size: many; CDR3: CASSLSQGQNIQYF; DNA: TGTGCCAGCAGCTTAAGCCAGGGGCAAAACATTCAGTACTTC
J: TRBJ2-7; D: -; V: TRBV5-1; size: many; CDR3: CASSYSQGTAYEQYF; DNA: TGCGCCAGCAGCTACTCTCAGGGTACCGCCTACGAGCAGTACTTC
J: TRBJ2-3; D: TRBD2; V: TRBV15; size: many; CDR3: CATSRTGREGRDTQYF; DNA: TGTGCCACCAGCAGAACTGGGCGGGAGGGCCGGGATACGCAGTATTTT
J: TRBJ1-4; D: -; V: TRBV9; size: many; CDR3: CASSVGDMEEKLFF; DNA: TGTGCCAGCAGCGTAGGAGATATGGAGGAAAAACTGTTTTTT
J: TRBJ2-2; D: -; V: TRBV7-2; size: many; CDR3: CASSLGTGLGGELFF; DNA: TGTGCCAGCAGCTTAGGAACAGGACTGGGCGGGGAGCTGTTTTTT
J: TRBJ2-2; D: -; V: TRBV3-1; size: many; CDR3: CASSQAGLRDTGELFF; DNA: TGTGCCAGCAGCCAAGCGGGACTCCGGGACACCGGGGAGCTGTTTTTT
J: TRBJ2-2; D: TRBD2; V: TRBV20-1; size: many; CDR3: CSAPSWEAGGLGGELFF; DNA: TGCAGTGCCCCTTCTTGGGAAGCGGGAGGGCTCGGCGGGGAGCTGTTTTTT
J: TRBJ2-3; D: TRBD1; V: TRBV20-1; size: many; CDR3: CSARQGDTQYF; DNA: TGCAGTGCTCGACAGGGGGATACGCAGTATTTT
J: TRBJ2-1; D: -; V: TRBV2; size: many; CDR3: CASSEDSSYNEQFF; DNA: TGTGCCAGCAGTGAGGACAGCTCCTACAATGAGCAGTTCTTC
J: TRBJ2-7; D: TRBD2; V: TRBV6-2/TRBV6-3; size: many; CDR3: CASSRWTSGAQESEQYF; DNA: TGTGCCAGCAGTCGATGGACTAGCGGGGCCCAAGAGAGCGAGCAGTACTTC
J: TRBJ2-7; D: TRBD2; V: TRBV20-1; size: many; CDR3: CSASSGYEQYF; DNA: TGCAGTGCTTCTAGCGGCTACGAGCAGTACTTC
J: TRBJ1-1; D: -; V: TRBV10-1; size: -; CDR3: CASSDRGTEAFF; DNA: TGCGCCAGCAGTGATCGGGGCACTGAAGCTTTCTTT
J: TRBJ1-3; D: -; V: TRBV7-9; size: many; CDR3: CASSSGGATIYF; DNA: TGTGCCAGCAGCTCCGGAGGAGCCACCATATATTTT
J: TRBJ2-7; D: TRBD1; V: TRBV5-1; size: many; CDR3: CASSLGTGGFSYEQYF; DNA: TGCGCCAGCAGCTTGGGTACAGGGGGCTTCTCCTACGAGCAGTACTTC
J: TRBJ2-5; D: TRBD1; V: TRBV7-2; size: many; CDR3: CASSLRGQGYLVGETQYF; DNA: TGTGCCAGCAGCTTAAGGGGACAGGGTTACTTAGTCGGAGAGACCCAGTACTTC
J: TRBJ1-2; D: -; V: TRBV10-3; size: many; CDR3: CAISLGGPGGYGYTF; DNA: TGTGCCATCAGCCTAGGAGGCCCGGGGGGCTATGGCTACACCTTC
J: TRBJ1-5; D: TRBD1; V: TRBV12-3/TRBV12-4; size: many; CDR3: CASSDRDNQPQHF; DNA: TGTGCCAGCAGCGACAGGGATAATCAGCCCCAGCATTTT
J: TRBJ1-5; D: -; V: TRBV20-1; size: many; CDR3: CSARDWTVQMDSNQPQHF; DNA: TGCAGTGCTAGAGATTGGACAGTCCAAATGGATAGCAATCAGCCCCAGCATTTT
J: TRBJ2-5; D: -; V: TRBV20-1; size: many; CDR3: CSAKYPGQETQYF; DNA: TGCAGTGCTAAATATCCAGGCCAAGAGACCCAGTACTTC
J: TRBJ2-7; D: -; V: TRBV10-3; size: -; CDR3: CAISPGGDYEQYF; DNA: TGTGCCATCAGCCCCGGCGGAGACTACGAGCAGTACTTC
J: TRBJ2-7; D: TRBD2; V: TRBV7-6; size: many; CDR3: CASSLMGGGRASEQYF; DNA: TGTGCCAGCAGCTTAATGGGTGGCGGGAGGGCGTCCGAGCAGTACTTC
J: TRBJ1-3; D: -; V: TRBV12-3/TRBV12-4; size: -; CDR3: CASSLYLSGNTIYF; DNA: TGTGCCAGCAGTTTGTATCTCTCTGGAAACACCATATATTTT
J: TRBJ2-7; D: -; V: TRBV9; size: many; CDR3: CASSVEAGYEQYF; DNA: TGTGCCAGCAGCGTAGAGGCAGGCTACGAGCAGTACTTC
J: TRBJ2-3; D: -; V: TRBV21-1; size: many; CDR3: CASSNRTSGIYTDTQYF; DNA: TGTGCCAGCAGCAATCGTACTAGCGGGATATACACAGATACGCAGTATTTT
J: TRBJ2-2; D: -; V: TRBV29-1; size: -; CDR3: CSVAGDGELFF; DNA: TGCAGCGTTGCTGGAGACGGGGAGCTGTTTTTT
J: TRBJ1-1; D: TRBD1; V: TRBV20-1; size: many; CDR3: CSARDLNRQGNPEAFF; DNA: TGCAGTGCTAGAGATCTCAACAGACAGGGGAATCCTGAAGCTTTCTTT
J: TRBJ2-1; D: -; V: TRBV27; size: many; CDR3: CASRPGPTGGEQFF; DNA: TGTGCCAGCAGGCCGGGACCCACGGGCGGAGAGCAGTTCTTC
J: TRBJ2-5; D: -; V: TRBV20-1; size: many; CDR3: CSAGDETQYF; DNA: TGCAGTGCGGGGGACGAGACCCAGTACTTC
J: TRBJ2-1; D: TRBD1; V: TRBV29-1; size: many; CDR3: CSAPPGDRVWGEQFF; DNA: TGCAGCGCCCCGCCCGGGGACAGGGTATGGGGAGAGCAGTTCTTC
J: TRBJ2-1; D: TRBD2; V: TRBV3-1; size: many; CDR3: CASSPAGGPNEQFF; DNA: TGTGCCAGCAGCCCAGCGGGAGGGCCCAATGAGCAGTTCTTC
J: TRBJ1-4; D: TRBD1; V: TRBV11-2; size: many; CDR3: CASSQGQGYEKLFF; DNA: TGTGCCAGCAGCCAGGGACAGGGGTACGAAAAACTGTTTTTT
J: TRBJ2-2; D: -; V: TRBV27; size: many; CDR3: CASSSITGRPNTGELFF; DNA: TGTGCCAGCAGTTCTATCACGGGACGTCCGAACACCGGGGAGCTGTTTTTT
J: TRBJ1-1; D: -; V: TRBV7-3; size: many; CDR3: CASSLSPGGTEAFF; DNA: TGTGCCAGCAGCTTAAGCCCGGGGGGGACTGAAGCTTTCTTT
J: TRBJ2-7; D: TRBD1; V: TRBV28; size: many; CDR3: CASSPWDRSTYEQYF; DNA: TGTGCCAGCAGTCCGTGGGACAGGTCCACCTACGAGCAGTACTTC
J: TRBJ2-3; D: TRBD2; V: TRBV20-1; size: many; CDR3: CSARDEPGLSTDTQYF; DNA: TGCAGTGCTAGAGACGAGCCGGGACTAAGCACAGATACGCAGTATTTT
J: TRBJ2-1; D: TRBD2; V: TRBV28; size: many; CDR3: CASSWEGRRNEQFF; DNA: TGTGCCAGCAGTTGGGAGGGCCGTCGGAATGAGCAGTTCTTC
J: TRBJ2-1; D: -; V: TRBV6-4; size: many; CDR3: CASSDSGAHNEQFF; DNA: TGTGCCAGCAGTGACTCGGGGGCGCACAATGAGCAGTTCTTC
J: TRBJ1-1; D: -; V: TRBV4-1; size: many; CDR3: CASRESNRVVGTEAFF; DNA: TGCGCCAGCAGGGAATCGAACAGGGTGGTGGGCACTGAAGCTTTCTTT
J: TRBJ2-3; D: -; V: TRBV5-1; size: many; CDR3: CASSRGTAGRADTQYF; DNA: TGCGCCAGCAGCAGGGGGACGGCCGGTCGGGCAGATACGCAGTATTTT
J: TRBJ2-1; D: -; V: TRBV28; size: many; CDR3: CASSLDPEGSSYNEQFF; DNA: TGTGCCAGCAGTTTAGATCCAGAGGGGAGCTCCTACAATGAGCAGTTCTTC
J: TRBJ2-1; D: TRBD2; V: TRBV12-3/TRBV12-4; size: many; CDR3: CASSYTLAGVVPEEFF; DNA: TGTGCCAGCAGCTACACCCTAGCGGGAGTTGTCCCGGAGGAGTTCTTC
J: TRBJ1-5; D: -; V: TRBV15; size: many; CDR3: CATSNVTGPQHF; DNA: TGTGCCACCAGCAATGTTACAGGTCCCCAGCATTTT
J: TRBJ2-2; D: TRBD1; V: TRBV12-3/TRBV12-4; size: many; CDR3: CASSPPGQKNTGELFF; DNA: TGTGCCAGCAGCCCTCCGGGACAGAAAAACACCGGGGAGCTGTTTTTT
J: TRBJ2-1; D: -; V: TRBV5-6; size: many; CDR3: CASTPREGTALTYNEQFF; DNA: TGTGCCAGCACCCCCCGGGAAGGAACAGCCCTAACTTACAATGAGCAGTTCTTC
J: TRBJ1-2; D: TRBD1; V: TRBV2; size: many; CDR3: CASSEETLSRTGQGRMALFGYTF; DNA: TGTGCCAGCAGTGAAGAAACCCTAAGTCGGACGGGACAGGGGAGAATGGCCTTGTTCGGCTACACCTTC
J: TRBJ2-1; D: -; V: TRBV5-1; size: many; CDR3: CASSQSVTAYNEQFF; DNA: TGCGCCAGCAGCCAGAGCGTTACCGCCTACAATGAGCAGTTCTTC
J: TRBJ2-1; D: TRBD2; V: TRBV28; size: many; CDR3: CASGGGLNNEQFF; DNA: TGTGCCAGCGGGGGGGGGTTAAACAATGAGCAGTTCTTC
J: TRBJ2-7; D: TRBD1; V: TRBV7-9; size: many; CDR3: CASSPRQGASYEQYF; DNA: TGTGCCAGCAGCCCCCGACAGGGGGCATCATACGAGCAGTACTTC